This T cell receptor (beta chain) originates from a study of T cells in Graves' hyperthyroidism and ophthalmopathy. V lost 4 bases and J 1 base, leaving 14 bases between the germline ends. CDR1 SGHNT and CDR2 YYREEE come from the germline V gene (reference sequence). The CDR3 consists of 15 residues. This clonotype was seen a few times. Its antigen is still unknown. Study conclusions and caveats: Blood samples included most of the expanded thyroid clonotypes exceeding 0.001.

This sample holds PBMCs from approximately 9 ml fresh peripheral blood. Amplification of TCR beta CDR3 regions used RNA as the template. Carried out on the TCR CDR3, a first-round RT-PCR used the HTBI primer set. A single record per CDR3 protein comes from TCRdb applying MiXCR to the multiplex PCR reads. The profile shows 370,000 or so distinct CDR3 sequences, about 13% of them singletons. The sequencing input was blood. This chain uses TRBV5-4 with TRBJ1-1; the D gene is possibly TRBD1 (6 bases). This sequence originates from a man aged 25-45 years with Graves' hyperthyroidism that later progressed to Graves' ophthalmopathy. The CDR3 DNA is TGTGCCAGCAGCCCGAGCTGGGGACAGAACACTGAAGCTTTCTTT. Translating gives CASSPSWGQNTEAFF.